This passage covers 19 T cell receptor beta chains from one sample sequenced in a study of beta chain features in type 1 diabetes. Overall study findings and caveats: Patients with Type 1 diabetes showed moderately but significantly shorter TCRB CDR3s in all four CD4+ subsets.

Since all of the isolated RNA was reverse transcribed, expressed TCRB transcripts were what got sequenced. The protocol was immunoSEQ multiplex PCR, while the TCRdb copy is restricted to in-frame clones and leaves out a portion. Among 250,000 to 300,000 clones listed, about 13% were seen once. These receptors' targets are unknown. Sequenced sample: naive CD4+ T cells from blood. The receptors derive from a man aged 25 to 40 with type 1 diabetes.

J is TRBJ2-1 and V is TRBV28, with 7 bases lining up with TRBD2. The CDR3 consists of 16 residues. Unmatched junction bases numbered 7, after V lost 0 bases and J lost 5 bases. Germline V gene lookup returns CDR1 MDHEN and CDR2 SYDVKM. The CDR3 DNA is TGTGCCAGCAGTTTATGGGCTAGCGGTACCAACAATGAGCAGTTCTTC. This sequence encodes CASSLWASGTNNEQFF.

The chain links TRBV30 to TRBJ1-4; D is unresolved. In germline, CDR1 is GTSNPN, CDR2 SVGIG (reference sequence). The CDR3 totals 14 residues. The CDR3 sequence is CALRGRAGSEKLFF. DNA of the CDR3: TGTGCTTTGCGAGGGAGGGCGGGGAGTGAAAAACTGTTTTTT.

This chain connects TRBV11-1 to TRBJ2-1; 11 positions agree with TRBD2. The CDR3 has 16 residues. The V gene end was trimmed by 5 bases and the J gene end by 0 bases; junction bases not matched to a gene: 3. Germline assignment: CDR1 SGHAT and CDR2 FQDESV (reference sequence). CDR3 loop: CASSGLAGSSYNEQFF. The CDR3, as DNA: TGTGCCAGCAGCGGACTAGCGGGTAGCTCCTACAATGAGCAGTTCTTC.

The genes are TRBV29-1 and TRBJ2-7; D uncertain. CDR3 length: 11 residues. V lost 1 base and J 2 bases, leaving 3 bases between the germline ends. CDR1 is SQVTM and CDR2 is ANQGSEA in the germline V gene. The CDR3 bases are TGCAGCGTTGAAGGAGCCTACGAGCAGTACTTC. It codes for CSVEGAYEQYF.

This clone was detected only a few times. The genes are TRBV6-6 and TRBJ2-5; TRBD2 agrees at 12 bases. The junction had 2 bases not matched to a gene; V was cut back by 5 bases and J by 1 base. CDR3 length: 15 residues. Germline V gene lookup returns CDR1 MNHNY and CDR2 SVGAGI (reference sequence). The CDR3 sequence is CASSPSGRAQETQYF. CDR3 DNA sequence: TGTGCCAGCAGTCCTAGCGGGAGGGCCCAAGAGACCCAGTACTTC.

The chain employs TRBV28 and TRBJ1-5; D is unclear. This CDR3 contains 12 residues. V lost 7 bases and J lost 0, with 4 bases in between. CDR1 is MDHEN, CDR2 SYDVKM, per germline. As DNA, the CDR3 is TGTGCCAGCATGAGTAGCAATCAGCCCCAGCATTTT. The encoded protein is CASMSSNQPQHF. The whole variable domain, filled in from reference TRBV28 and TRBJ1-5, reads DVKVTQSSRYLVKRTGEKVFLECVQDMDHENMFWYRQDPGLGLRLIYFSYDVKMKEKGDIPEGYSVSREKKERFSLILESASTNQTSMYLCASMSSNQPQHFGDGTRLSIL.

This clone appeared a few times. Other DNA sequences within the sample encode an identical CDR3. The genes are TRBV9 and TRBJ2-3; 7 bases align to TRBD1. This CDR3 has 14 amino acids. Germline lookup yields CDR1 SGDLS and CDR2 YYNGEE. V gave up 3 bases and J gave up 1 base; unmatched junction bases: 2. The CDR3 DNA is TGTGCCAGCAGCGGCGGACAGGGCACAGATACGCAGTATTTT. It specifies CASSGGQGTDTQYF.

In its sample, this clone was seen a few times. The rearrangement uses TRBV28 and TRBJ2-7; 10 nucleotides agree with TRBD1. J was trimmed by 4 bases and V by 5 bases; bases with no gene match: 5. Germline V lookup: CDR1 MDHEN, CDR2 SYDVKM. CDR3 length: 14 amino acids. Here the CDR3 DNA reads TGTGCCAGCAGTGGAGGACAGGGGGGATACGAGCAGTACTTC. Translated, it gives CASSGGQGGYEQYF.

The chain uses TRBV9 and TRBJ2-7, with 7 bases matching TRBD2. There are 15 residues in the CDR3. Germline loops: CDR1 SGDLS, CDR2 YYNGEE. J lost 3 bases, V lost 4 bases, and 10 bases had no gene match. The CDR3 DNA reads as TGTGCCAGCAGCCCCAGTTTAGCGGGCCTCTACGAGCAGTACTTC. Its translation: CASSPSLAGLYEQYF.

This clone showed up just a few times. This sequence joins TRBV14 and TRBJ2-1, with TRBD2 identical over 14 bases. The CDR3 extends over 15 amino acids. CDR1 SGHDN and CDR2 FVKESK come from the germline V gene. Trimming removed 6 bases from V and 6 bases from J; junction bases left unmatched: 4. The CDR3 loop reads CASSTGLAGVNEQFF. The CDR3, as DNA: TGTGCCAGCAGTACGGGACTAGCGGGAGTCAATGAGCAGTTCTTC. Full variable domain (missing parts from reference TRBV14 and TRBJ2-1): EAGVTQFPSHSVIEKGQTVTLRCDPISGHDNLYWYRRVMGKEIKFLLHFVKESKQDESGMPNNRFLAERTGGTYSTLKVQPAELEDSGVYFCASSTGLAGVNEQFFGPGTRLTVL.

The table lists this clone with a few counts. The gene calls are TRBV29-1 and TRBJ2-3, with D tentatively TRBD1 (5 bases). The CDR3 has 12 residues. Between the trimmed V and J ends, which lost 8 bases and 0 bases, there was a span of 9 bases. Germline assignment: CDR1 SQVTM and CDR2 ANQGSEA. The CDR3 DNA reads as TGCAGCCAAGGGGATAGCACAGATACGCAGTATTTT. Its translation: CSQGDSTDTQYF.

This clone was recorded a few times. The V call is TRBV4-2, the J call TRBJ2-5; 10 nucleotides match TRBD1. This CDR3 region has 16 residues. The V and J ends lost 4 bases and 1 base, in that order; junction bases with no gene match: 6. Germline V gives CDR1 LGHNA, CDR2 YNFKEQ. This CDR3 is CASSPGTGVSQETQYF. Here the CDR3 DNA reads TGTGCCAGCAGCCCGGGGACAGGGGTATCCCAAGAGACCCAGTACTTC.

The chain links TRBV9 to TRBJ2-1, with 7 bases aligning to TRBD2. Germline lookup yields CDR1 SGDLS and CDR2 YYNGEE. This CDR3 is built from 17 residues. The J segment lost 6 bases and the V segment lost 4 bases, leaving 16 bases of the junction unmatched. The CDR3, as DNA: TGTGCCAGCAGCCCACGGACTAGTCCCTCGGTAAGCAATGAGCAGTTCTTC. Translating gives CASSPRTSPSVSNEQFF.

This chain uses TRBV2 with TRBJ2-7; 7 bases agree with TRBD1. Trimming took 6 bases from V and 5 from J; bases not matched to a gene: 10. Per the germline V gene, CDR1 is SNHLY and CDR2 is FYNNEI. This CDR3 comprises 14 residues. CDR3 nucleotide sequence: TGTGCCAGCAGGGAGTTGACAGGGATAAACGAGCAGTACTTC. This translates into CASRELTGINEQYF.

V gene TRBV28 combines with J gene TRBJ2-7; D might be TRBD2 (5 bases). This CDR3 region has 12 residues. The V and J ends lost 6 bases and 2 bases respectively, with 8 bases between them. Germline assignment: CDR1 MDHEN and CDR2 SYDVKM. The CDR3 coding sequence is TGTGCCAGCAGGGTCGGGGCCTACGAGCAGTACTTC. Translated: CASRVGAYEQYF. The complete variable domain, with remaining parts taken from reference TRBV28 and TRBJ2-7, reads DVKVTQSSRYLVKRTGEKVFLECVQDMDHENMFWYRQDPGLGLRLIYFSYDVKMKEKGDIPEGYSVSREKKERFSLILESASTNQTSMYLCASRVGAYEQYFGPGTRLTVT.

This clone was picked up a small number of times. The J gene is TRBJ1-1, the V gene TRBV7-2; unclear D gene. In germline, CDR1 is SGHTA, CDR2 FQGNSA. The V end lost 4 bases, the J end lost 3 bases, and 3 bases lay between the germline ends. This CDR3 spans 11 amino acids. CDR3: CASSSYTEAFF. The CDR3 nucleotides are TGTGCCAGCAGCTCGTACACTGAAGCTTTCTTT. Variable domain in full (rest from reference TRBV7-2 and TRBJ1-1): GAGVSQSPSNKVTEKGKDVELRCDPISGHTALYWYRQSLGQGLEFLIYFQGNSAPDKSGLPSDRFSAERTGGSVSTLTIQRTQQEDSAVYLCASSSYTEAFFGQGTRLTVV.

This chain connects TRBV11-2 to TRBJ1-2; 7 positions match TRBD1. CDR3 length: 13 residues. After removal of 5 bases from V and 3 bases from J, the junction contained 3 bases not matched to a gene. Germline V gene data show CDR1 as SGHAT and CDR2 as FQNNGV. This CDR3 is CASSPDRDYGYTF. The DNA for the CDR3 is TGTGCCAGCAGCCCCGACAGGGACTATGGCTACACCTTC.

The chain combines TRBV2 with TRBJ2-7; perhaps TRBD2 as D (6 bases). CDR1 is SNHLY, CDR2 FYNNEI, per germline. The CDR3 has 14 amino acids. V gave up 2 bases and J gave up 0 bases, with 8 bases separating them. CDR3 nucleotides: TGTGCCAGCAGTGAACAGGGACTCTCCTACGAGCAGTACTTC. Amino acids: CASSEQGLSYEQYF.

This chain links TRBV7-3 with TRBJ2-7; 7 positions agree with TRBD1. Germline CDR1 reads SGHTA; CDR2 reads FQGTGA. The CDR3 totals 13 residues. V was clipped by 6 bases and J by 6 bases; unmatched bases: 8. CDR3 amino acids: CASRTGQSGEQYF. The CDR3 region has the DNA TGTGCCAGCAGGACGGGACAGTCGGGCGAGCAGTACTTC. Complete variable domain (other parts from reference TRBV7-3 and TRBJ2-7): GAGVSQTPSNKVTEKGKYVELRCDPISGHTALYWYRQSLGQGPEFLIYFQGTGAADDSGLPNDRFFAVRPEGSVSTLKIQRTERGDSAVYLCASRTGQSGEQYFGPGTRLTVT.